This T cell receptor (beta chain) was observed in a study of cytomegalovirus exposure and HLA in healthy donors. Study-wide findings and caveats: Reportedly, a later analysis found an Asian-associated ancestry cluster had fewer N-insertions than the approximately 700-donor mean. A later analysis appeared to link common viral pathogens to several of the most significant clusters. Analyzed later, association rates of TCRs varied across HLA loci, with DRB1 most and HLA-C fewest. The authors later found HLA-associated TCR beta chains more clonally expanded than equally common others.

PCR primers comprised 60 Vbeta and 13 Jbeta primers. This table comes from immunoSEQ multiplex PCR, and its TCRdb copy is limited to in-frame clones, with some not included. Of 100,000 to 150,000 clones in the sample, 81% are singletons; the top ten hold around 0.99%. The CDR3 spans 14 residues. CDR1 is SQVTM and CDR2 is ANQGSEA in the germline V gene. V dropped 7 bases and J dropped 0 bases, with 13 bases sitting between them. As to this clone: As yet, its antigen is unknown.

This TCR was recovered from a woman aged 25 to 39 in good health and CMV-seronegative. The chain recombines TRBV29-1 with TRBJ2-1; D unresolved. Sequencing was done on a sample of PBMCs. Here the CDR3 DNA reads TGCAGCGGAGACACCTCGAGCTCCTACAATGAGCAGTTCTTC. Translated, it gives CSGDTSSSYNEQFF.